Presented here are 26 T cell receptor beta chains from one specimen sequenced in a study of blood T cell repertoires in COVID-19. TCRdb's table, derived via immunoSEQ multiplex PCR, lists solely in-frame clones and lacks some. The sample holds some 200,000 clones; roughly 86% are singletons and the top ten take 2% to 3%. Sequenced sample: peripheral blood. The receptors originated from a man aged 40-49 years with active or convalescent COVID-19.

This clone was recorded once. The V and J genes are TRBV15 and TRBJ1-5; possible D gene TRBD1, 6 bases. Germline CDR1 and CDR2: LNHNV and YYDKDF (reference sequence). The CDR3 has 15 amino acids. V was trimmed by 8 bases and J by 5 bases, leaving 19 bases between them. The CDR3 reads CATSTGGRKDQPQHF. CDR3 DNA sequence: TGTGCCACCTCGACGGGGGGCCGCAAGGATCAGCCCCAGCATTTT.

The chain links TRBV5-4 to TRBJ1-1, with D unresolved. V dropped 3 bases and J dropped 4 bases, with 10 bases sitting between them. This CDR3 contains 13 residues. Germline assignment: CDR1 SGHNT and CDR2 YYREEE (reference sequence). CDR3: CASSSYGRTEAFF. CDR3 in DNA: TGTGCCAGCAGCTCTTATGGGCGCACTGAAGCTTTCTTT.

This chain connects TRBV6-5 to TRBJ2-5; tentative D call: TRBD2 (6 bases). Germline V gene lookup returns CDR1 MNHEY and CDR2 SVGAGI. V was trimmed by 6 bases and J by 4 bases, leaving 15 bases between them. The CDR3 totals 14 residues. The CDR3 sequence: CASSAGPSGETQYF. The CDR3 DNA sequence: TGTGCCAGCAGCGCGGGGCCCTCCGGAGAGACCCAGTACTTC.

The chain couples TRBV5-5 to TRBJ1-5, with TRBD1 as a possible D gene (5 bases). CDR3 length: 14 residues. With 1 base removed from V and 4 bases from J, the gap between germline ends came to 9 bases. Looked up from germline, CDR1 is SGHKS and CDR2 is YYEKEE (reference sequence). The CDR3 protein is CASSLRGGNQPQHF. DNA of the CDR3: TGTGCCAGCAGCTTGAGGGGAGGTAATCAGCCCCAGCATTTT.

The genes are TRBV4-3 and TRBJ2-5; TRBD2 matches 9 bases. Germline V gene data show CDR1 as LGHNA and CDR2 as YSLEER. V shed 1 base and J 5 bases; nucleotides not matched to a gene: 8. This CDR3 is built from 16 residues. The CDR3 region is CASSQGDSGGRETQYF. In DNA form, the CDR3 reads TGCGCCAGCAGCCAAGGAGATAGCGGGGGCCGGGAGACCCAGTACTTC.

The count of this clone is one. The DNA for the CDR3 is TGTGCCAGTAGCCCTACGGTAATTGGGACAGAAAGCAATCAGCCCCAGCATTTT. It is translated as CASSPTVIGTESNQPQHF. The V and J genes are TRBV19 and TRBJ1-5, with 7 bases matching TRBD1. This CDR3 is built from 18 residues. J lost 1 base, V lost 6 bases, and 15 bases had no gene match. Germline V CDR1 and CDR2: LNHDA, SQIVND (reference sequence).

This chain connects TRBV28 to TRBJ2-7; D not certain. CDR3 length: 15 residues. Trimming shortened V by 1 base and J by 6 bases, and 16 bases separated the two germline ends. Per the germline V gene, CDR1 is MDHEN and CDR2 is SYDVKM. The CDR3 nucleotides are TGTGCCAGCAGTTTATCGGATAGAATCTCGGGCGAGCAGTACTTC. Translated, it gives CASSLSDRISGEQYF.

The chain employs TRBV28 and TRBJ1-1; D might be TRBD1 (5 bases). Looked up from germline, CDR1 is MDHEN and CDR2 is SYDVKM. Trimming left V 7 bases short and J 2 bases short, with 11 bases between. The CDR3 is 13 amino acids. CDR3 bases: TGTGCCAGCAAACAAGGGGCCAACACTGAAGCTTTCTTT. Translated: CASKQGANTEAFF. Filled out from reference TRBV28 and TRBJ1-1, the complete variable domain reads DVKVTQSSRYLVKRTGEKVFLECVQDMDHENMFWYRQDPGLGLRLIYFSYDVKMKEKGDIPEGYSVSREKKERFSLILESASTNQTSMYLCASKQGANTEAFFGQGTRLTVV.

This chain joins TRBV7-6 and TRBJ2-2; the D is unclear. Trimming pared 5 bases from V and 0 bases from J, leaving 10 bases between. Germline CDR1 is SGHVS and CDR2 is FNYEAQ. The CDR3 length is 15 residues. The CDR3 nucleotides read TGTGCCAGCAGCATGGCCCGGGCGAACACCGGGGAGCTGTTTTTT. It yields the protein CASSMARANTGELFF.

The chain combines TRBV11-2 with TRBJ2-7, with D perhaps matching TRBD1 (6 bases). Germline V gives CDR1 SGHAT, CDR2 FQNNGV. This CDR3 has 14 amino acids. V lost 5 bases, J lost 0 bases, and 11 bases lay in between. CDR3 protein: CASSRDRSSYEQYF. The CDR3 DNA is TGTGCCAGCAGCCGCGACAGGAGCTCCTACGAGCAGTACTTC.

This chain joins TRBV5-1 and TRBJ1-2; D is unresolved. Germline CDR1 and CDR2: SGHRS and YFSETQ. The CDR3 loop spans 14 amino acids. Trimming shortened V by 1 base and J by 5 bases, and 12 bases separated the two germline ends. This CDR3 reads CASSLRSDGYGYTF. The CDR3 DNA is TGCGCCAGCAGCTTGAGGTCAGACGGGTATGGCTACACCTTC.

This chain links TRBV9 with TRBJ2-3; 10 bases are shared with TRBD2. The J segment lost 4 bases and the V segment lost 3 bases, leaving 5 bases of the junction unmatched. Germline V lookup: CDR1 SGDLS, CDR2 YYNGEE. This CDR3 contains 15 residues. The CDR3 region has the DNA TGTGCCAGCAGCGACGGACTAGCGGTCGCAGATACGCAGTATTTT. Translated: CASSDGLAVADTQYF.

The V and J genes are TRBV11-1 and TRBJ2-1, with 8 bases identical to TRBD2. CDR3 length: 13 amino acids. CDR1 and CDR2 from the germline V gene are SGHAT and FQDESV (reference sequence). The V gene end was trimmed by 5 bases and the J gene end by 4 bases; junction bases not matched to a gene: 1. This CDR3 reads CASSPGGYNEQFF. The CDR3 DNA follows: TGTGCCAGCAGCCCGGGGGGGTACAATGAGCAGTTCTTC.

This clone was seen just once. Written as DNA, the CDR3 is TGTGCCAGCAGTTCCCAGACAGGACAATATGGCTACACCTTC. Translated, it gives CASSSQTGQYGYTF. This chain links TRBV6-5 with TRBJ1-2; maybe TRBD1 (6 bases). Trimming took 4 bases from V and 5 from J, leaving 14 bases between them. This CDR3 has 14 amino acids. Germline V gives CDR1 MNHEY, CDR2 SVGAGI.

This clone came up once. The genes are TRBV5-6 and TRBJ2-7; weak D call: TRBD2 (6 bases). V shed 1 base and J shed 6 bases, with 17 bases lying between them. The V gene's germline CDR1 is SGHDT and CDR2 YYEEEE. The CDR3 is made up of 15 amino acids. The CDR3 region has the DNA TGTGCCAGCAGCTTGTTGGCGGGGTTCCGGCTCGAGCAGTACTTC. Its translation is CASSLLAGFRLEQYF.

CDR3 bases: TGTGCCAGCAGTACTCCTCCGGACACCCCTAGCACAGATACGCAGTATTTT. It is translated as CASSTPPDTPSTDTQYF. This chain connects TRBV6-2 or TRBV6-3 to TRBJ2-3; tentative D call: TRBD1 (5 bases). Germline CDR1 is MNHEY and CDR2 is SVGEGT. The CDR3 is 17 residues long. Trimming removed 5 bases from V and 0 bases from J, with 18 bases in between.

This chain links TRBV28 with TRBJ1-2, with a tentative D call TRBD1 (5 bases). This CDR3 comprises 14 residues. V shed 6 bases and J shed 8 bases, with 19 bases lying between them. Per germline, CDR1 MDHEN and CDR2 SYDVKM. The CDR3 protein is CASRPTGTERGYTF. The CDR3, as DNA: TGTGCCAGCAGACCTACAGGAACCGAGAGGGGCTACACCTTC.

This clone was counted only a few times. The rearrangement uses TRBV5-1 and TRBJ1-2; 9 nucleotides agree with TRBD1. The CDR3 spans 16 residues. Trimming removed 4 bases from V and 4 bases from J; junction bases left unmatched: 11. The V gene's germline CDR1 is SGHRS and CDR2 YFSETQ. The CDR3 is CASSQIGDRDPYGYTF. For the CDR3, the DNA is TGCGCCAGCAGCCAGATAGGGGACAGGGATCCCTATGGCTACACCTTC.

V usage is TRBV5-4 and J usage is TRBJ2-7, with TRBD1 matching 10 bases. Germline trimming cut 4 bases from V and 6 bases from J; bases unmatched to any gene: 10. The CDR3 has 15 residues. CDR1 and CDR2 from the germline V gene are SGHNT and YYREEE (reference sequence). The CDR3, as DNA: TGTGCCAGCAGCGACCCGGGACAGGGGACCGGCGAGCAGTACTTC. It translates to CASSDPGQGTGEQYF.

This clone was picked up one time. The chain uses TRBV5-1 and TRBJ2-3; 8 nucleotides agree with TRBD2. This CDR3 has 16 residues. V gave up 0 bases and J gave up 3 bases; unmatched junction bases: 6. The germline gives CDR1 SGHRS, CDR2 YFSETQ. CDR3 sequence (DNA): TGCGCCAGCAGCTTGGGAGGACTAGCACAAACAGATACGCAGTATTTT. As protein: CASSLGGLAQTDTQYF.

The rearrangement links TRBV7-8 to TRBJ2-7; 11 bases agree with TRBD1. This CDR3 comprises 18 residues. Germline trimming cut 5 bases from V and 1 base from J; bases unmatched to any gene: 13. CDR1 is SGHVS and CDR2 is FQNEAQ in the germline V gene. The CDR3 reads CASSPNPGQGAGSYEQYF. The CDR3 DNA is TGTGCCAGCAGCCCAAACCCTGGACAGGGGGCAGGTTCCTACGAGCAGTACTTC.

This clone was seen once. The chain has TRBV11-2 and TRBJ2-5; TRBD1 matches 9 bases. The CDR3 is 15 amino acids. The trim removed 7 bases at V and 4 bases at J, leaving 10 bases unmatched. Germline V gene data show CDR1 as SGHAT and CDR2 as FQNNGV. In DNA form, the CDR3 reads TGTGCCAGCACGACGACAGGGGGATTATCAGAGACCCAGTACTTC. This sequence encodes CASTTTGGLSETQYF.

This clone has ten or more counts. The rearrangement uses TRBV5-4 and TRBJ2-4; TRBD1 matches 9 bases. This CDR3 comprises 13 residues. Per germline, CDR1 SGHNT and CDR2 YYREEE (reference sequence). The ends lost 3 bases at V and 8 bases at J; junction bases unmatched: 3. As DNA, the CDR3 is TGTGCCAGCAGCTGGGACAGGGTCGACATTCAGTACTTC. Encoded protein: CASSWDRVDIQYF.

V gene TRBV19 combines with J gene TRBJ1-2; D may be TRBD1 (6 bases). With 7 bases removed from V and 4 bases from J, the gap between germline ends came to 19 bases. The germline V gene encodes CDR1 LNHDA and CDR2 SQIVND (reference sequence). The CDR3 loop spans 15 amino acids. The CDR3 DNA is TGTGCCAGTAACAACTCCCCAGGGGCCGGCTATGGCTACACCTTC. This sequence encodes CASNNSPGAGYGYTF.

V usage is TRBV5-4 and J usage is TRBJ2-1, with 12 bases that match TRBD1. Looked up from germline, CDR1 is SGHNT and CDR2 is YYREEE (reference sequence). V lost 0 bases to trimming and J lost 9 bases; unmatched junction nucleotides: 4. This CDR3 region has 15 residues. CDR3 DNA sequence: TGTGCCAGCAGCTTGGCCGGGACAGGGGGCACTGAGCAGTTCTTC. The encoded protein is CASSLAGTGGTEQFF.

As to this clone: Other nucleotide sequences in the sample specify the same CDR3. The chain employs TRBV27 and TRBJ2-7; TRBD1 matches 7 bases. With V trimmed by 3 bases and J by 1 base, 3 bases remained unmatched. Germline V gives CDR1 MNHEY, CDR2 SMNVEV (reference sequence). The CDR3 totals 14 residues. The CDR3 spells CASSFSRGSYEQYF. The CDR3 bases are TGTGCCAGCAGTTTTTCCAGGGGGTCCTACGAGCAGTACTTC.